Listed below are T cell receptor beta chains from one sample, sequenced in a study of identical twins. TCRdb used MiXCR to reprocess the 5' RACE reads, holding one entry per CDR3 protein. The sample has 450,000 or so distinct CDR3 sequences; 14% are singletons. These data were also reused for a study on yellow fever vaccine responses in identical twins.

Sequences were obtained from CD4+ T cells sorted from blood. The receptors were gathered from a woman aged 18-30 years in good health. Each CDR3 is given with its conserved first and last residue. A D gene is named only where the DNA matches it firmly. The size field is filled for only some rows; it gives once, few, many or a size class.

D | size | J | V | CDR3 | DNA
NA | few | TRBJ2-2 | TRBV14 | CASSHRGGADGELFF | TGTGCCAGCAGCCACCGCGGCGGGGCCGACGGGGAGCTGTTTTTT
NA | NA | TRBJ2-6 | TRBV11-2 | CASSLEGSYANVLTF | TGTGCCAGCAGCTTAGAGGGGAGCTACGCCAACGTCCTGACTTTC
NA | NA | TRBJ2-1 | TRBV23-1 | CASRQLNEQFF | TGCGCCAGCAGGCAATTAAATGAGCAGTTCTTC
NA | NA | TRBJ2-5 | TRBV20-1 | CSARGGKRETQYF | TGCAGTGCTAGAGGTGGCAAAAGAGAGACCCAGTACTTC
NA | few | TRBJ2-2 | TRBV6-2/TRBV6-3 | CASSYGLTGELFF | TGTGCCAGCAGTTATGGGCTAACCGGGGAGCTGTTTTTT
NA | NA | TRBJ2-3 | TRBV20-1 | CSAPRVDGTDTQYF | TGCAGTGCTCCGAGGGTGGATGGCACAGATACGCAGTATTTT
TRBD1 | few | TRBJ2-7 | TRBV5-1 | CASTGTGGPLGEQYF | TGCGCCAGCACGGGGACAGGGGGCCCTTTGGGCGAGCAGTACTTC
TRBD1 | NA | TRBJ2-2 | TRBV12-3/TRBV12-4 | CAISFGDRGTPPHTGELFF | TGTGCCATCAGTTTCGGGGACAGGGGAACTCCACCTCACACCGGGGAGCTGTTTTTT
TRBD1 | few | TRBJ2-3 | TRBV5-4 | CASSSQGVPDTQYF | TGTGCCAGCAGCTCCCAGGGGGTTCCAGATACGCAGTATTTT
NA | few | TRBJ2-1 | TRBV6-5 | CASSYYGDEINEQFF | TGTGCCAGCAGTTACTACGGGGACGAGATTAATGAGCAGTTCTTC
TRBD1 | few | TRBJ1-4 | TRBV5-1 | CASSLGGQNEKLFF | TGCGCCAGCAGCCTAGGGGGCCAGAATGAAAAACTGTTTTTT
TRBD1 | NA | TRBJ2-2 | TRBV19 | CASRRDRDTGELFF | TGTGCCAGTAGAAGGGACAGAGACACCGGGGAGCTGTTTTTT
NA | few | TRBJ1-1 | TRBV5-1 | CASSPEPGRVSEAFF | TGCGCCAGCAGCCCAGAACCGGGACGGGTTTCGGAAGCTTTCTTT
NA | NA | TRBJ2-7 | TRBV11-2 | CASSGYRGDYYEQYF | TGTGCCAGCAGCGGCTACCGGGGAGACTACTACGAGCAGTACTTC
TRBD2 | NA | TRBJ2-1 | TRBV11-2 | CASSSLRGLASASSYNEQFF | TGTGCCAGCAGTTCCCTGAGGGGACTAGCGTCCGCAAGCTCCTACAATGAGCAGTTCTTC
NA | NA | TRBJ1-4 | TRBV7-2 | CASSSRTLPGKLFF | TGTGCCAGCAGCTCCAGGACCCTACCAGGAAAACTGTTTTTT
NA | few | TRBJ2-2 | TRBV7-9 | CASRPDREIHGELFF | TGTGCCAGCAGACCGGATAGGGAGATACACGGGGAGCTGTTTTTT
NA | NA | TRBJ2-5 | TRBV2 | CASRLGRETQYF | TGTGCCAGCCGACTGGGTCGTGAGACCCAGTACTTC
TRBD1 | NA | TRBJ2-7 | TRBV5-1 | CASSGRQGAYELYF | TGCGCCAGCAGCGGCCGTCAGGGGGCATACGAGCTGTACTTC
TRBD2 | few | TRBJ2-7 | TRBV28 | CASRRSSGNSYEQYF | TGTGCCAGCAGGAGATCTAGCGGAAACTCCTACGAGCAGTACTTC
TRBD1 | NA | TRBJ2-7 | TRBV6-4 | CASSNRPGQGADEQYF | TGTGCCAGCAGTAATAGGCCGGGACAGGGGGCTGACGAGCAGTACTTC
TRBD2 | NA | TRBJ2-7 | TRBV24-1 | CATSDRTSGNIDEQYF | TGTGCCACCAGTGATAGGACTAGCGGGAATATCGACGAGCAGTACTTC
TRBD2 | NA | TRBJ2-1 | TRBV11-2 | CASSPRLAPYNEQFF | TGTGCCAGCAGCCCCAGACTAGCCCCTTACAATGAGCAGTTCTTC
NA | NA | TRBJ2-7 | TRBV27 | CASSTIRGTSYEQYF | TGTGCCAGCAGTACAATCAGGGGTACCTCCTACGAGCAGTACTTC
TRBD1 | NA | TRBJ2-3 | TRBV10-3 | CAIRPGGTGVSTDTQYF | TGTGCCATCAGACCGGGAGGGACAGGGGTTAGCACAGATACGCAGTATTTT
NA | NA | TRBJ2-7 | TRBV24-1 | CATSDLSGQYF | TGTGCCACCAGTGATTTATCAGGACAGTACTTC
TRBD2 | many | TRBJ2-1 | TRBV24-1 | CATSGGGRGNEQFF | TGTGCCACCAGTGGGGGCGGGAGGGGCAATGAGCAGTTCTTC
TRBD1 | NA | TRBJ2-5 | TRBV2 | CASKTGQGGETQYF | TGTGCCAGCAAAACGGGACAGGGAGGAGAGACCCAGTACTTC